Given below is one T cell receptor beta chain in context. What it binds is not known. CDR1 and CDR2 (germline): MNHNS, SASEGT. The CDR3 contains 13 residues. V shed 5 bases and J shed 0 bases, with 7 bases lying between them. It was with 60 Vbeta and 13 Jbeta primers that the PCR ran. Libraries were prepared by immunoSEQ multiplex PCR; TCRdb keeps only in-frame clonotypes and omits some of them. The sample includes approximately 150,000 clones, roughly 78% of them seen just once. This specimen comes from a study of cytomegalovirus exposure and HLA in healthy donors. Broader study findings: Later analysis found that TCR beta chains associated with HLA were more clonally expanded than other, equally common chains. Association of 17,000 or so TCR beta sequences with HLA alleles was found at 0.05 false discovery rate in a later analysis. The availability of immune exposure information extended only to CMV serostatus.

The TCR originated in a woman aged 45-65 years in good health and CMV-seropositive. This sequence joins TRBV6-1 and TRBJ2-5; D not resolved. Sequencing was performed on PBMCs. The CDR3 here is CASSNMYQETQYF. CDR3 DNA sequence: TGTGCCAGCAGTAACATGTACCAAGAGACCCAGTACTTC.